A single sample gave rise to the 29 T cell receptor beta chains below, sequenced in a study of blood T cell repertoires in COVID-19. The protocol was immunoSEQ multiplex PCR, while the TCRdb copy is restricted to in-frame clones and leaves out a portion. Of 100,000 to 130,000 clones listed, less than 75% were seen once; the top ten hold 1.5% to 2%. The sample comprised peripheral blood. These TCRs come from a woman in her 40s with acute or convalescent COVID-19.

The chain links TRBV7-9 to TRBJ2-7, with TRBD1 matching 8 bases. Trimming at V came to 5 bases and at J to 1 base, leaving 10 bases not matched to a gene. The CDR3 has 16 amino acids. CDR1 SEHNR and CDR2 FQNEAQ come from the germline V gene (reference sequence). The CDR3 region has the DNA TGTGCCAGCAGCCGAGACCAGGGGGCAGGGTCCTACGAGCAGTACTTC. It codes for CASSRDQGAGSYEQYF.

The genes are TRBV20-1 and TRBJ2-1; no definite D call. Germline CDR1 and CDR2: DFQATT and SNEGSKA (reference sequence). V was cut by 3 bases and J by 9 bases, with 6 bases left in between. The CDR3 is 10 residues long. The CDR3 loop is CSARRREQFF. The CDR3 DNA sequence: TGCAGTGCTAGGCGTCGTGAGCAGTTCTTC.

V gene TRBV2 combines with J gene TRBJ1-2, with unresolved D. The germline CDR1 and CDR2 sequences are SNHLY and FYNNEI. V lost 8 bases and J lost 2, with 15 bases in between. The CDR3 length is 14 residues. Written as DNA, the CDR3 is TGTGCCAGCGGGGAGGCACATTTGAACTATGGCTACACCTTC. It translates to CASGEAHLNYGYTF. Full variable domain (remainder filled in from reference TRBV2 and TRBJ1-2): EPEVTQTPSHQVTQMGQEVILRCVPISNHLYFYWYRQILGQKVEFLVSFYNNEISEKSEIFDDQFSVERPDGSNFTLKIRSTKLEDSAMYFCASGEAHLNYGYTFGSGTRLTVV.

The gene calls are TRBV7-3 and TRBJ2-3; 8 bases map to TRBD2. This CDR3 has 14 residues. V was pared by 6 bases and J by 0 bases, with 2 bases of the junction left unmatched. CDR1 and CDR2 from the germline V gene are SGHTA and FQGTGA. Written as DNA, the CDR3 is TGTGCCAGCAGGAGCGGGGGAAGCACAGATACGCAGTATTTT. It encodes CASRSGGSTDTQYF.

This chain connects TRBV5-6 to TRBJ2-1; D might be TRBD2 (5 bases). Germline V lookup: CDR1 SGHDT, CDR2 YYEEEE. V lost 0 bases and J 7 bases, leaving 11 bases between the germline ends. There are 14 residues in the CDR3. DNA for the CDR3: TGTGCCAGCAGCTTGGCGGGTGGGGAGAATGAGCAGTTCTTC. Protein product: CASSLAGGENEQFF. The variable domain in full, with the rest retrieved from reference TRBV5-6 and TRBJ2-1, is DAGVTQSPTHLIKTRGQQVTLRCSPKSGHDTVSWYQQALGQGPQFIFQYYEEEERQRGNFPDRFSGHQFPNYSSELNVNALLLGDSALYLCASSLAGGENEQFFGPGTRLTVL.

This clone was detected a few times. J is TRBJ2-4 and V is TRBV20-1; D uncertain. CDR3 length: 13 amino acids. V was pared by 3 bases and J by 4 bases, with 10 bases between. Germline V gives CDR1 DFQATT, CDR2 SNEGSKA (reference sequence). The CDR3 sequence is CSASLELKNIQYF. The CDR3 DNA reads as TGCAGTGCTAGTCTCGAGCTTAAAAACATTCAGTACTTC.

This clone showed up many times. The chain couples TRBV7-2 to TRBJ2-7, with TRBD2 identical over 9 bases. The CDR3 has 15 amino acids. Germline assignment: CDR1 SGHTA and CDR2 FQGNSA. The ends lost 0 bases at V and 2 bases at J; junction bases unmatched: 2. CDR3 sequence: CASSLAQRGAYEQYF. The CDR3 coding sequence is TGTGCCAGCAGCTTAGCGCAGCGGGGGGCCTACGAGCAGTACTTC.

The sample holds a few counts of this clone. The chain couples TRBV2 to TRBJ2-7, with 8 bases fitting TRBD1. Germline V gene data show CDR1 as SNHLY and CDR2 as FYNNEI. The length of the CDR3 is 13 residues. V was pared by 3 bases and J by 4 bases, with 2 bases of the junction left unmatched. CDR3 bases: TGTGCCAGCAGTGACAGGGGGCTATACGAGCAGTACTTC. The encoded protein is CASSDRGLYEQYF.

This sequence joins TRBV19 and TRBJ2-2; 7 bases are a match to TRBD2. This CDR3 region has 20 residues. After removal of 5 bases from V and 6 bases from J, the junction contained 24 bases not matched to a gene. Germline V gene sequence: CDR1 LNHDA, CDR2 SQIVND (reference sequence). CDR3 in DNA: TGTGCCAGTAGTCGCAAGCATCCACGGGCGGGGGAACTTTATGCCGGGGAGCTGTTTTTT. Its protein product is CASSRKHPRAGELYAGELFF.

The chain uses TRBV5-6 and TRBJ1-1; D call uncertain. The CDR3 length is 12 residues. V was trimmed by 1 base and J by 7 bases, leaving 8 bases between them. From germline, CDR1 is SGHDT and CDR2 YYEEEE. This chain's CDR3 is CASSLMRDEAFF. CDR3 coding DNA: TGTGCCAGCAGCTTGATGAGGGATGAAGCTTTCTTT.

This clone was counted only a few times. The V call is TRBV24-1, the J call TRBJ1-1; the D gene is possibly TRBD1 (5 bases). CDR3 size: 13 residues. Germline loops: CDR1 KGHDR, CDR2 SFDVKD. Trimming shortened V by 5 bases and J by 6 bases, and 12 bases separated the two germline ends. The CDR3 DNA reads TGTGCCACCAGTGGGGGCGCGACCCCTGAAGCTTTCTTT. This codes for CATSGGATPEAFF.

The CDR3 spells CASSIILVDTQYF. CDR3 in DNA: TGTGCCAGTAGTATTATTCTAGTGGATACGCAGTATTTT. V gene TRBV19 combines with J gene TRBJ2-3, with no clear D. Per the germline V gene, CDR1 is LNHDA and CDR2 is SQIVND (reference sequence). CDR3 length equals 13 residues. Between the trimmed V and J ends, which lost 3 bases and 6 bases, there was a span of 10 bases.

The DNA for the CDR3 is TGTGCCAGCAGGCAGGGGGCTGCTAATGAAAAACTGTTTTTT. Its protein product is CASRQGAANEKLFF. The V and J genes are TRBV28 and TRBJ1-4, with 8 bases aligning to TRBD1. The germline V gene encodes CDR1 MDHEN and CDR2 SYDVKM. V lost 6 bases to trimming and J lost 3 bases; unmatched junction nucleotides: 3. This CDR3 has 14 residues. Complete variable domain (other parts from reference TRBV28 and TRBJ1-4): DVKVTQSSRYLVKRTGEKVFLECVQDMDHENMFWYRQDPGLGLRLIYFSYDVKMKEKGDIPEGYSVSREKKERFSLILESASTNQTSMYLCASRQGAANEKLFFGSGTQLSVL.

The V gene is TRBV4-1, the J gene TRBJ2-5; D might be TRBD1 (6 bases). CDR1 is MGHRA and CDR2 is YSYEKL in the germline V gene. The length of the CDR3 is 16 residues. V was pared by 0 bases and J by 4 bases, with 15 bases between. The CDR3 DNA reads TGCGCCAGCAGCCAAGACGGCAGGGGTTCCCTAGAGACCCAGTACTTC. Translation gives CASSQDGRGSLETQYF.

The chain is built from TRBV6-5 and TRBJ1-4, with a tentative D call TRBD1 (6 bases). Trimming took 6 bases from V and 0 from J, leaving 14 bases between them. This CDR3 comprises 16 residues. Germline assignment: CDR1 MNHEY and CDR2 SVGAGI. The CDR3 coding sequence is TGTGCCAGCAGGTACCGACAGGCAGCAACTAATGAAAAACTGTTTTTT. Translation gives CASRYRQAATNEKLFF.

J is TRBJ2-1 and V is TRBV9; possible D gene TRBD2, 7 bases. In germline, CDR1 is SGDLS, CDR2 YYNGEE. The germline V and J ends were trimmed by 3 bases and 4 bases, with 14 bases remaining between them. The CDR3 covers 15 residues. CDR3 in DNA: TGTGCCAGCAGCGACGCGGGGGCCACGTACAATGAGCAGTTCTTC. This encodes CASSDAGATYNEQFF.

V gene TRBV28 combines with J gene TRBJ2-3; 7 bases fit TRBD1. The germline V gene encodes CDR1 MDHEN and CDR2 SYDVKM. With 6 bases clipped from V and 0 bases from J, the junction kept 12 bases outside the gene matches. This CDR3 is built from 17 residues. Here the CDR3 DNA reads TGTGCCAGCAGACACCCCGACAGGGTACCTAGCACAGATACGCAGTATTTT. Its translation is CASRHPDRVPSTDTQYF.

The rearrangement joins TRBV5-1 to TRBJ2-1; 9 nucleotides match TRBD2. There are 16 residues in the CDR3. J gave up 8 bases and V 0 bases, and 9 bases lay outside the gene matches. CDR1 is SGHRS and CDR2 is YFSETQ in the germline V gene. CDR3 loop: CASSLEARGGVDEQFF. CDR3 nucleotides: TGCGCCAGCAGCTTGGAGGCGCGGGGGGGAGTCGATGAGCAGTTCTTC. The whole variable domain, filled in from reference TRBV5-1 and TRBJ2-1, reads KAGVTQTPRYLIKTRGQQVTLSCSPISGHRSVSWYQQTPGQGLQFLFEYFSETQRNKGNFPGRFSGRQFSNSRSEMNVSTLELGDSALYLCASSLEARGGVDEQFFGPGTRLTVL.

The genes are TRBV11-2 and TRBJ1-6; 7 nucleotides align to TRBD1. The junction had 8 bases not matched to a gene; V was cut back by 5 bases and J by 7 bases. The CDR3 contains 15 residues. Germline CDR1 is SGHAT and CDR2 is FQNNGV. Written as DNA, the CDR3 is TGTGCCAGCAGCCCCACCGGGACAGCGAATTCACCCCTCCACTTT. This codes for CASSPTGTANSPLHF.

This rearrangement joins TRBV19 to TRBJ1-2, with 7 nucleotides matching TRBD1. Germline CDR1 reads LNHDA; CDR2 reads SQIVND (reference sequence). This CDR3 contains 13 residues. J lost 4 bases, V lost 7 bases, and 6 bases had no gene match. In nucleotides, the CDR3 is TGTGCCAGTACCTCGACAGGGATCTATGGCTACACCTTC. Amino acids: CASTSTGIYGYTF.

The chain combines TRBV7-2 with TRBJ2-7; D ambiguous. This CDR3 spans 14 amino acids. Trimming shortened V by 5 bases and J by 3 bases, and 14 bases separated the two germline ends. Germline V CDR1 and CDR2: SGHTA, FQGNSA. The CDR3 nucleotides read TGTGCCAGCAGCCCCCAGGAAGTCCGCTACGAGCAGTACTTC. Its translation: CASSPQEVRYEQYF.

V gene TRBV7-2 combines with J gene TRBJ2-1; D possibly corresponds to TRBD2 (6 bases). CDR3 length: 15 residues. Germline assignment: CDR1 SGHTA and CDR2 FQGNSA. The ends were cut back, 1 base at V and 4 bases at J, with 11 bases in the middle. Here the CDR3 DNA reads TGTGCCAGCAGCTTAGAGGGGAGGAGGTACAATGAGCAGTTCTTC. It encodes CASSLEGRRYNEQFF.

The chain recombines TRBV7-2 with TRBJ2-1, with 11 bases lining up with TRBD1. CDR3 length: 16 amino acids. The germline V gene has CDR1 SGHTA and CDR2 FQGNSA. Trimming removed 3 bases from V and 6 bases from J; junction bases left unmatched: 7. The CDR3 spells CASSLLLGQGGNEQFF. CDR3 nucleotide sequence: TGTGCCAGCAGCTTGTTATTGGGACAGGGGGGCAATGAGCAGTTCTTC.

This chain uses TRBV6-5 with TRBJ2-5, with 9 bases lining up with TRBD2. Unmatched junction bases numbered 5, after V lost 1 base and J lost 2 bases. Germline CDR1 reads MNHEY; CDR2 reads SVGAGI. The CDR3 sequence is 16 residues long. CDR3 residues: CASSYWGSGGQETQYF. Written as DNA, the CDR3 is TGTGCCAGCAGTTACTGGGGTAGCGGGGGACAAGAGACCCAGTACTTC.

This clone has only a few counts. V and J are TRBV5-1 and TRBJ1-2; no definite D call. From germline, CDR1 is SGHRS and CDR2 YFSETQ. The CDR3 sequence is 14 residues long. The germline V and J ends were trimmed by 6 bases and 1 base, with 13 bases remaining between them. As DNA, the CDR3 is TGCGCCAGCATGGAGGGAGCCGATAACTATGGCTACACCTTC. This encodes CASMEGADNYGYTF.

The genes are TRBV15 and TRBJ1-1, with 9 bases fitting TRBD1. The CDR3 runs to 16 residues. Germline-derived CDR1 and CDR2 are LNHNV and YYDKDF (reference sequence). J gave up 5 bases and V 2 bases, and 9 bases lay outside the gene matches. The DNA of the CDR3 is TGTGCCACCAGCAGATTTACAGGGGGCGCGGCTACTGAAGCTTTCTTT. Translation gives CATSRFTGGAATEAFF.

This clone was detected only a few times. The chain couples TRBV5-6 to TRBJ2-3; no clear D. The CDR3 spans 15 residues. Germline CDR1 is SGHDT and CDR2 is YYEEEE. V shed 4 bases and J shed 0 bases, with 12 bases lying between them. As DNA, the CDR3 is TGTGCCAGCAGCATGACACCTACTAGCACAGATACGCAGTATTTT. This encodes CASSMTPTSTDTQYF. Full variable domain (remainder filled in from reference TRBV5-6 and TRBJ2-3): DAGVTQSPTHLIKTRGQQVTLRCSPKSGHDTVSWYQQALGQGPQFIFQYYEEEERQRGNFPDRFSGHQFPNYSSELNVNALLLGDSALYLCASSMTPTSTDTQYFGPGTRLTVL.

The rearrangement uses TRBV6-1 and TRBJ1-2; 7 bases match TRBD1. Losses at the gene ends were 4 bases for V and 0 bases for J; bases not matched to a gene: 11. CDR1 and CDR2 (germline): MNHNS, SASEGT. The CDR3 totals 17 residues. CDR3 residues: CASSAGQRLLSNYGYTF. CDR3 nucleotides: TGTGCCAGCAGTGCGGGACAGCGCCTTCTTTCTAACTATGGCTACACCTTC.

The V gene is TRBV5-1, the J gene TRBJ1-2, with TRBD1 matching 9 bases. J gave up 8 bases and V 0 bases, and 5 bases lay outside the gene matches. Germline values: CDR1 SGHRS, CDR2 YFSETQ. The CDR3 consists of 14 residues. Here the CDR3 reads CASSLGDRVDGYTF. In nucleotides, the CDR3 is TGCGCCAGCAGCTTGGGGGACAGGGTAGACGGCTACACCTTC.